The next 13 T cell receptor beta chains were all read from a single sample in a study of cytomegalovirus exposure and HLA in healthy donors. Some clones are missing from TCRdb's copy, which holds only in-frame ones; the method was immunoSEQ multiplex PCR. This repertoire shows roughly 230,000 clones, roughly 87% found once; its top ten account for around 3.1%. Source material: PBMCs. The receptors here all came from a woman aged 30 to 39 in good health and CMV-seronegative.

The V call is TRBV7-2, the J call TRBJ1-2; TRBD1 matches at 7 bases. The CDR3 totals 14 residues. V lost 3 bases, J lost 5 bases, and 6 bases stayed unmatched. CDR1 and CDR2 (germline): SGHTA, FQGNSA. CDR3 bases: TGTGCCAGCAGCTTCACCGGGACAGCATATGGCTACACCTTC. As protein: CASSFTGTAYGYTF. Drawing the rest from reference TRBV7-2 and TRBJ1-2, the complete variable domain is GAGVSQSPSNKVTEKGKDVELRCDPISGHTALYWYRQSLGQGLEFLIYFQGNSAPDKSGLPSDRFSAERTGGSVSTLTIQRTQQEDSAVYLCASSFTGTAYGYTFGSGTRLTVV.

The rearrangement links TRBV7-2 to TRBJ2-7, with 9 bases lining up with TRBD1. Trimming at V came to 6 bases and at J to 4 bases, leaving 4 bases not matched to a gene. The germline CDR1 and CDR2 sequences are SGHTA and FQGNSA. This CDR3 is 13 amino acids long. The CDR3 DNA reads TGTGCCAGCAGGGGGACAGGGACTTACGAGCAGTACTTC. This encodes CASRGTGTYEQYF.

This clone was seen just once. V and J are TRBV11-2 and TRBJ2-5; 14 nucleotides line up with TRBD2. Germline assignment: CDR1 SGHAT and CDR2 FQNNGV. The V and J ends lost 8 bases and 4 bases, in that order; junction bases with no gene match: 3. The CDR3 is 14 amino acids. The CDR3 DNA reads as TGTGCCAGCGGGACTAGCGGGAGAGGAGAGACCCAGTACTTC. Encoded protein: CASGTSGRGETQYF. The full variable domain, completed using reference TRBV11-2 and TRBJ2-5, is EAGVAQSPRYKIIEKRQSVAFWCNPISGHATLYWYQQILGQGPKLLIQFQNNGVVDDSQLPKDRFSAERLKGVDSTLKIQPAKLEDSAVYLCASGTSGRGETQYFGPGTRLLVL.

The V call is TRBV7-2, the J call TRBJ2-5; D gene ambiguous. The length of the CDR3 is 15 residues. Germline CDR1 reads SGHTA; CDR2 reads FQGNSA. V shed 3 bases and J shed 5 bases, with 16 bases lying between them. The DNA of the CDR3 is TGTGCCAGCAGCTTGCCCCCCGCTAGTCGGGAGACCCAGTACTTC. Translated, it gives CASSLPPASRETQYF.

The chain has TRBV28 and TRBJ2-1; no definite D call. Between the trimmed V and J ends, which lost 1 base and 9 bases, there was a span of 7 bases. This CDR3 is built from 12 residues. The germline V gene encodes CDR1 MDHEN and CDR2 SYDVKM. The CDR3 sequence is CASSLYVGEQFF. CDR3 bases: TGTGCCAGCAGTTTATACGTCGGTGAGCAGTTCTTC.

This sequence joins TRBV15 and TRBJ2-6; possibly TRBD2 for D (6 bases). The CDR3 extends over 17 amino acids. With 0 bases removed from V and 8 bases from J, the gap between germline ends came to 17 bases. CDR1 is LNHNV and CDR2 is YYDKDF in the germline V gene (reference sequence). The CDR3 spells CATSRDQLGGWPNVLTF. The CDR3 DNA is TGTGCCACCAGCAGAGATCAATTAGGAGGGTGGCCCAACGTCCTGACTTTC.

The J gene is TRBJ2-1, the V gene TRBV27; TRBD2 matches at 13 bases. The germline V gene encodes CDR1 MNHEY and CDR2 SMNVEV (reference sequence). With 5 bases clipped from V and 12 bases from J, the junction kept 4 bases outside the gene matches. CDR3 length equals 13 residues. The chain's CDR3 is CASSRTSGSRQFF. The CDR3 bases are TGTGCCAGCAGTCGGACTAGCGGGAGTAGGCAGTTCTTC.

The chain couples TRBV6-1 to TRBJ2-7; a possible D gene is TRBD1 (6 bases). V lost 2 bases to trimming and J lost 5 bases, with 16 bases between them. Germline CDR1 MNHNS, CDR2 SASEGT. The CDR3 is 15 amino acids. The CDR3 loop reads CASSENRQAGDEQYF. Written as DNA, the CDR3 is TGTGCCAGCAGTGAAAACCGACAGGCCGGGGACGAGCAGTACTTC.

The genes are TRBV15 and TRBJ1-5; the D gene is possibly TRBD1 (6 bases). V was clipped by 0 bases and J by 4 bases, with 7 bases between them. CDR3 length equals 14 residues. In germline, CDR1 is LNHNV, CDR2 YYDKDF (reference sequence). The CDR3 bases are TGTGCCACCAGCAGAGACAGGGGTAATCAGCCCCAGCATTTT. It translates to CATSRDRGNQPQHF.

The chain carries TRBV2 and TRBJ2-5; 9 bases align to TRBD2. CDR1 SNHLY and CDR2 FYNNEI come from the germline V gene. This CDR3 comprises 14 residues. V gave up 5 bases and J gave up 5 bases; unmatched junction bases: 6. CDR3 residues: CASSMREGGETQYF. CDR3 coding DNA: TGTGCCAGCAGTATGCGGGAGGGGGGGGAGACCCAGTACTTC.

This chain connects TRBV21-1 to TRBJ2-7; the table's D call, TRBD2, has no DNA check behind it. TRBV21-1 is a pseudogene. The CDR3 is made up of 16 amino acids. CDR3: CASSKVSASGGYEQYF. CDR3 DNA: TGTGCCAGCAGCAAAGTCTCGGCTAGCGGTGGTTACGAGCAGTACTTC.

The CDR3 is CASSLSWDNFYEQYF. CDR3 bases: TGTGCCAGCAGTTTATCGTGGGACAACTTCTACGAGCAGTACTTC. This chain joins TRBV27 and TRBJ2-7, with D perhaps matching TRBD1 (6 bases). The germline gives CDR1 MNHEY, CDR2 SMNVEV (reference sequence). Trimming shortened V by 0 bases and J by 3 bases, and 12 bases separated the two germline ends. This CDR3 has 15 amino acids.

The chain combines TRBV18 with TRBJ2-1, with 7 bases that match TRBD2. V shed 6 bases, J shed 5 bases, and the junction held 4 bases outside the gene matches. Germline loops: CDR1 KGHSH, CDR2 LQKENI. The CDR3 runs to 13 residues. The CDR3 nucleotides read TGTGCCAGCTCGCCTGGACTAGACAATGAGCAGTTCTTC. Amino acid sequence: CASSPGLDNEQFF.